Listed here are 4 T cell receptor beta chains from one sample, sequenced in a study of spatial heterogeneity in lung cancer. Whole-study findings and limits: Tumors with more nonsynonymous mutations had more expanded intratumoral alpha and beta TCRs.

Their target antigens are unknown. Each CDR3 protein is one row after TCRdb ran MiXCR on the 5' RACE reads. The sample shows some 11,000 distinct CDR3 sequences, about 8.4% of them seen only once. Specified time point: sample taken at primary tumor resection. This specimen consisted of lung tumor tissue, obtained at surgery. These receptors originate from a female donor with early-stage non-small cell lung cancer.

This clonotype came up many times. A junction boundary mismatches the germline segment, possibly from a read error. For a library built for alpha chains, this beta chain is a stray read; little rests on its size. The chain uses TRBV9 and TRBJ2-2, with 9 positions matching TRBD1. This CDR3 is built from 14 residues. Germline assignment: CDR1 SGDLS and CDR2 YYNGEE. The CDR3 region is CASGTGKNPGELFF. CDR3 DNA: TGTGCCAGCGGGACAGGGAAGAACCCCGGGGAGCTGTTTTTT.

This clonotype was observed many times. A library made for alpha chains picked up this beta chain off target, so its size means little. The chain links TRBV4-3 to TRBJ2-5; a possible D gene is TRBD1 (7 bases). CDR1 is LGHNA, CDR2 YSLEER, per germline. V was shortened by 0 bases and J by 6 bases, with 14 bases between the two germline ends. The CDR3 is made up of 15 amino acids. The CDR3: CASSQDQGGGKTQYF. The CDR3 nucleotides are TGCGCCAGCAGCCAAGATCAAGGGGGCGGGAAGACCCAGTACTTC.

This clonotype was detected many times. Since the library was made to target alpha chains, this beta chain is a stray read and its abundance is not meaningful. This chain links TRBV6-2 or TRBV6-3 with TRBJ2-3; 10 bases fit TRBD2. Germline CDR1 and CDR2: MNHEY and SVGEGT. CDR3 size: 14 residues. V was clipped by 6 bases and J by 5 bases; unmatched bases: 5. The CDR3 DNA sequence: TGTGCCAGCAGCCCTAGCGGGGGACTAGATACGCAGTATTTT. It is translated as CASSPSGGLDTQYF.

This clonotype was seen many times. Since it is a stray read in a library aimed at alpha chains, this beta chain has a size that is not meaningful. The V and J genes are TRBV20-1 and TRBJ2-7; perhaps D is TRBD1 or TRBD2 (6 bases each). There are 13 residues in the CDR3. V lost 5 bases, J lost 0 bases, and 11 bases lay in between. CDR1 and CDR2 (germline): DFQATT, SNEGSKA (reference sequence). The CDR3 nucleotides read TGCAGTGCTCAGGGGACTGACTCCTACGAGCAGTACTTC. Encoded protein: CSAQGTDSYEQYF.